This TCR beta chain stems from a study of metastatic and nonmetastatic thyroid tumors. Looking at the study overall: Repertoires were compared across blood and tumor or nodule tissue from malignant and benign thyroid patients. Study conclusions and caveats: Relative to benign nodules, malignant thyroid tumors were reportedly characterized by significantly elevated TCR beta diversity in blood and tumor.

This clone was seen more than once but under ten times. Its antigen is unknown. Authors' processing steps: To classify distant metastasis in papillary thyroid cancer, a model was built from CDR3 differences across clinicopathological groups. Using MiXCR, TCRdb reanalyzed the PCR reads. It is TCRdb's table, rather than the study itself, that gives the V and J calls and clone size. In the table there are more than 70,000 clones, roughly 8.6% of which are singletons. Until they underwent thyroid surgery, no patient had received any treatment. V shed 9 bases, J shed 4 bases, and the junction held 4 bases outside the gene matches. Looked up from germline, CDR1 is MNHNS and CDR2 is SASEGT. There are 15 residues in the CDR3.

The receptor was derived from a female donor with papillary thyroid cancer or a benign thyroid nodule (not recorded which). Some clones in this sample may be carry-over from other donors' samples. The rearrangement links TRBV6-1 to TRBJ2-3; 16 positions match TRBD2. Source material: blood. CDR3 protein: CARGTSGGAPDTQYF. CDR3 nucleotide sequence: TGTGCCAGAGGGACTAGCGGGGGGGCACCAGATACGCAGTATTTT.